This TCR beta chain stems from a study of shared clonotypes between healthy human individuals. Study-wide background: Every donor yielded three CD4 naive, three CD4 memory, two CD8 naive and one CD8 memory plate.

Splitting of each subset's genomic DNA was done evenly across several immunoSEQ plates. The authors' processing: Filtering differed, since immunoSEQ gave only junction sequences and no quality scores. Data came from immunoSEQ multiplex PCR; TCRdb stores just in-frame clones and leaves some out. That table supplies the V and J calls and clone size; D and trimming were determined from the DNA. The sample shows about 980,000 clones, about 80% of them seen only once. Partitioning of CD4+ cells yielded a CD45RA+ naive subset and a CD45RA-negative memory subset. Trimming shortened V by 0 bases and J by 3 bases, and 14 bases separated the two germline ends. This CDR3 is 16 amino acids long. Germline CDR1 MNHNY, CDR2 SVGAGI (reference sequence).

This TCR derives from a man younger than 35 in good health. The rearrangement uses TRBV6-6 and TRBJ1-1; a weak D match, TRBD1 (5 bases). The sequencing input was memory CD4+ T cells sorted from blood. Subset defined: CD45RA-negative fraction. DNA of the CDR3: TGTGCCAGCAGTTACTCGCATAAGGGGAGCGACACTGAAGCTTTCTTT. Protein sequence: CASSYSHKGSDTEAFF.